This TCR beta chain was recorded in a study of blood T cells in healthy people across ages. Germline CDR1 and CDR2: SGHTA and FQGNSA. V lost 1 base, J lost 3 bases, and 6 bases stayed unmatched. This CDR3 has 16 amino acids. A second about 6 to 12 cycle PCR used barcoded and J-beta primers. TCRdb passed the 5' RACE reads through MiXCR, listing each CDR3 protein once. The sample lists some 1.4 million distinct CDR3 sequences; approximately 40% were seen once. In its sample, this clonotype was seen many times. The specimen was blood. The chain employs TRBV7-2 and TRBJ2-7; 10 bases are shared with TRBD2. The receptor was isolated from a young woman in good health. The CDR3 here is CASSLEASGGFYEQYF. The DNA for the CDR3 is TGTGCCAGCAGCTTAGAGGCTAGCGGGGGCTTCTACGAGCAGTACTTC.